The 12 T cell receptor beta chains given below trace back to one sample, sequenced in a study of T cell repertoires in cytomegalovirus infection. TCRdb analysed the reads with MiXCR anew, one entry per CDR3 protein. The sample has approximately 500,000 distinct CDR3 sequences, 26% seen once. Sequenced: PBMCs. The receptors here all came from a human donor in good health (CMV status not recorded). Some clones in this sample may be carry-over from other donors' samples.

This clonotype showed up just a few times. The V gene is TRBV9, the J gene TRBJ2-1; 15 positions match TRBD2. The germline V gene has CDR1 SGDLS and CDR2 YYNGEE. The CDR3 loop spans 17 amino acids. V shed 2 bases and J 3 bases; nucleotides not matched to a gene: 3. CDR3 protein: CASSVGLAGGVYNEQFF. The CDR3 DNA reads as TGTGCCAGCAGCGTGGGACTAGCGGGAGGAGTCTACAATGAGCAGTTCTTC.

The rearrangement joins TRBV12-5 to TRBJ2-1, with 7 bases matching TRBD1. J lost 4 bases, V lost 0 bases, and 3 bases had no gene match. CDR3 size: 15 residues. CDR1 and CDR2 (germline): LGHNT, FRNRAP. The CDR3 loop is CASGLVTGVYNEQFF. The CDR3, as DNA: TGTGCTAGTGGTTTGGTAACAGGGGTGTACAATGAGCAGTTCTTC. The variable domain in full, completed from reference TRBV12-5 and TRBJ2-1, reads DARVTQTPRHKVTEMGQEVTMRCQPILGHNTVFWYRQTMMQGLELLAYFRNRAPLDDSGMPKDRFSAEMPDATLATLKIQPSEPRDSAVYFCASGLVTGVYNEQFFGPGTRLTVL.

The chain links TRBV7-2 to TRBJ2-2; no firm D call. This CDR3 region has 18 residues. The germline gives CDR1 SGHTA, CDR2 FQGNSA. V was shortened by 2 bases and J by 0 bases, with 16 bases between the two germline ends. The CDR3 reads CASSLSSLGYTNTGELFF. The CDR3 nucleotides are TGTGCCAGCAGCTTAAGTTCACTGGGGTACACGAACACCGGGGAGCTGTTTTTT.

The J gene is TRBJ2-7, the V gene TRBV6-2 or TRBV6-3; D is possibly TRBD2 (5 bases). The CDR3 contains 13 residues. V lost 7 bases, J lost 2 bases, and 12 bases lay in between. Germline V gives CDR1 MNHEY, CDR2 SVGEGT. The CDR3 reads CASTRSGAYEQYF. CDR3 nucleotides: TGTGCCAGCACCCGATCCGGGGCCTACGAGCAGTACTTC.

This chain uses TRBV20-1 with TRBJ2-7; 7 bases match TRBD2. The CDR3 runs 15 residues. V lost 0 bases and J lost 7; bases outside the gene matches: 12. Germline CDR1 is DFQATT and CDR2 is SNEGSKA (reference sequence). CDR3: CSARDGASGPEEQYF. The CDR3 coding sequence is TGCAGTGCTAGAGATGGGGCTAGCGGACCTGAAGAGCAGTACTTC.

The CDR3 nucleotides are TGTGCCAGCTCACCCTCCAGGGGCGGTGAGCAGTTCTTC. Amino acid sequence: CASSPSRGGEQFF. This rearrangement joins TRBV18 to TRBJ2-1, with D possibly being TRBD1 (6 bases). The germline V gene has CDR1 KGHSH and CDR2 LQKENI. This CDR3 is 13 amino acids long. V was pared by 3 bases and J by 9 bases, with 12 bases between.

In this sample, this clonotype turned up a few times. CDR3 DNA: TGTGCTAGTGGGAGAGAATCAGGGGTGATCTATGGCTACACCTTC. The encoded protein is CASGRESGVIYGYTF. The J gene is TRBJ1-2, the V gene TRBV12-5; D is perhaps TRBD1 (6 bases). V shed 6 bases and J shed 4 bases, with 18 bases lying between them. This CDR3 has 15 residues. Germline V gene sequence: CDR1 LGHNT, CDR2 FRNRAP. The variable domain in full, with the rest retrieved from reference TRBV12-5 and TRBJ1-2, is DARVTQTPRHKVTEMGQEVTMRCQPILGHNTVFWYRQTMMQGLELLAYFRNRAPLDDSGMPKDRFSAEMPDATLATLKIQPSEPRDSAVYFCASGRESGVIYGYTFGSGTRLTVV.

The chain combines TRBV28 with TRBJ1-1; possible D gene TRBD1, 6 bases. V lost 7 bases to trimming and J lost 4 bases, with 16 bases between them. Germline CDR1 MDHEN, CDR2 SYDVKM. The CDR3 extends over 14 amino acids. The CDR3 loop is CASNQQGLGTEAFF. The CDR3 coding sequence is TGTGCCAGCAATCAACAGGGTCTTGGCACTGAAGCTTTCTTT.

CDR3 region: CASSQDYGMYNEQFF. CDR3 nucleotide sequence: TGCGCCAGCAGCCAAGATTACGGAATGTACAATGAGCAGTTCTTC. V is TRBV4-1 and J is TRBJ2-1; no firm D call. Germline loops: CDR1 MGHRA, CDR2 YSYEKL. V dropped 0 bases and J dropped 4 bases, with 10 bases sitting between them. The CDR3 is 15 residues long.

The table lists this clonotype with many counts. The J gene is TRBJ2-3, the V gene TRBV7-2, with 14 positions matching TRBD2. Germline V CDR1 and CDR2: SGHTA, FQGNSA. V shed 5 bases and J 1 base; nucleotides not matched to a gene: 8. There are 18 residues in the CDR3. The CDR3 reads CASSLRLAGGMGTDTQYF. CDR3 DNA: TGTGCCAGCAGCCTCCGACTAGCGGGAGGGATGGGCACAGATACGCAGTATTTT.

There are many counts of this clonotype. The chain uses TRBV11-3 and TRBJ2-1; D is perhaps TRBD2 (6 bases). The CDR3 loop spans 19 amino acids. Trimming took 5 bases from V and 5 from J, leaving 28 bases between them. CDR1 and CDR2 from the germline V gene are SGHNT and YENEEA. The DNA of the CDR3 is TGTGCCAGCAGCCTCACCACGACTAGTCCCTTTTCGCCAAACAATGAGCAGTTCTTC. Translated: CASSLTTTSPFSPNNEQFF.

This clonotype was found many times. This chain uses TRBV28 with TRBJ2-7; no definite D call. The V end was cut by 7 bases, the J end by 0 bases, with 10 bases between. Germline CDR1 MDHEN, CDR2 SYDVKM. The CDR3 totals 13 residues. CDR3 region: CASKTTHSYEQYF. CDR3 sequence (DNA): TGTGCCAGCAAGACGACTCACTCCTACGAGCAGTACTTC.